Listed below are T cell receptor beta chains from one sample, sequenced in a study of blood T cell repertoires in COVID-19. Profiling relied on immunoSEQ multiplex PCR, and the TCRdb table lists in-frame clones only, not all of them. The sample holds about 180,000 clones; roughly 85% are singletons and the top ten take 6.2%. The sequenced sample consisted of PBMCs or T cells enriched from blood (not recorded which). All receptors come from a middle-aged man who had recovered from COVID-19. Each CDR3 is given with its conserved first and last residue. The D gene is left open where the match is weak. Rows give clone size only sometimes, using once, few, many, or a class for an expanded clone.

TRBJ1-1,.,TRBV4-1,15,.,CASSHPPPGATEAFF,TGCGCCAGCAGCCACCCCCCTCCAGGGGCCACTGAAGCTTTCTTT
TRBJ2-3,.,TRBV5-6,14,TRBD2,CASSDSGRTDTQYF,TGTGCCAGCAGCGATAGCGGGCGCACAGATACGCAGTATTTT
TRBJ2-1,.,TRBV27,13,.,CASSLSSYNEQFF,TGTGCCAGCAGTTTGAGCTCCTACAATGAGCAGTTCTTC
TRBJ1-5,.,TRBV27,14,.,CASRLGPGRQPQHF,TGTGCCAGCAGGCTTGGGCCAGGGCGCCAGCCCCAGCATTTT
TRBJ2-3,.,TRBV10-3,16,TRBD2,CAISEDGLGAIDTQYF,TGTGCCATCAGTGAGGATGGACTAGGGGCCATAGATACGCAGTATTTT
TRBJ2-7,.,TRBV27,19,TRBD1,CASSSGQATSTPFKYEQYF,TGTGCCAGCAGTTCGGGACAGGCGACGTCTACTCCCTTCAAGTACGAGCAGTACTTC
TRBJ1-5,few,TRBV27,16,TRBD1,CASSWSGQGSNQPQHF,TGTGCCAGCAGCTGGTCGGGACAGGGAAGCAATCAGCCCCAGCATTTT
TRBJ2-5,.,TRBV11-3,13,.,CASSLVSQETQYF,TGTGCCAGCAGCTTAGTCAGCCAAGAGACCCAGTACTTC
TRBJ1-5,few,TRBV28,16,.,CASSPRTDYSNQPQHF,TGTGCCAGCAGCCCGAGGACAGATTATAGCAATCAGCCCCAGCATTTT
TRBJ1-2,.,TRBV7-3,15,.,CASSQTGASNYGYTF,TGTGCCAGCAGCCAGACTGGGGCTTCTAACTATGGCTACACCTTC
TRBJ1-1,.,TRBV19,13,.,CASSMSGNTEAFF,TGTGCCAGTAGTATGTCGGGGAACACTGAAGCTTTCTTT
TRBJ2-5,once,TRBV29-1,13,.,CSVEGQFQETQYF,TGCAGCGTTGAAGGGCAGTTCCAAGAGACCCAGTACTTC
TRBJ2-1,.,TRBV5-3,18,TRBD2,CARSLVEPSGSPHNEQFF,TGTGCCAGAAGCTTGGTAGAACCTAGCGGGAGTCCCCACAATGAGCAGTTCTTC
TRBJ1-2,.,TRBV7-3,13,TRBD1,CASSMTGGVGYTF,TGTGCCAGCAGCATGACAGGGGGCGTTGGCTACACCTTC
TRBJ1-5,once,TRBV28,14,.,CASRAGLKDQPQHF,TGTGCCAGCAGAGCGGGACTCAAGGATCAGCCCCAGCATTTT
TRBJ1-4,.,TRBV21-1,15,.,CASSQHRGRNEKLFF,TGTGCCAGCAGCCAACACAGGGGGAGGAATGAAAAACTGTTTTTT
TRBJ1-1,.,TRBV11-3,16,.,CASSSYSRGPSGEAFF,TGTGCCAGCAGCTCATACTCCAGGGGCCCCTCGGGTGAAGCTTTCTTT